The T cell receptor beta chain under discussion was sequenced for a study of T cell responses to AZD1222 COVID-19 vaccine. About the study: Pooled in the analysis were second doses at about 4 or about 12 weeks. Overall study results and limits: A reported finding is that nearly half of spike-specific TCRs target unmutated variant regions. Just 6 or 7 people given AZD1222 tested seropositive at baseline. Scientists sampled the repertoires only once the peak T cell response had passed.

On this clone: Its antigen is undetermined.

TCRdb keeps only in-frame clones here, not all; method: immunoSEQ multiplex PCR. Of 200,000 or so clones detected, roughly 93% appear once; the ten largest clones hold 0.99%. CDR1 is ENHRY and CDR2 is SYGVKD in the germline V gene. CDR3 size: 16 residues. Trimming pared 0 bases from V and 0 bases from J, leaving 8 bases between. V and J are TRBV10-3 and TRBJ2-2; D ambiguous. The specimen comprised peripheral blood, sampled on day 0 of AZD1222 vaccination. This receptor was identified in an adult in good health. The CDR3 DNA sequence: TGTGCCATCAGTGAGTCGATGCCGCCGAACACCGGGGAGCTGTTTTTT. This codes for CAISESMPPNTGELFF.